This TCR beta chain was observed in a study of technical replicates of blood from a few donors. This CDR3 is built from 12 residues. Trimming cost V 2 bases and J 4 bases, with 8 bases left between them. CDR1 is GTSNPN and CDR2 is SVGIG in the germline V gene (reference sequence). Clones were sequenced by immunoSEQ multiplex PCR, and TCRdb holds only the in-frame ones, with some missing. The table shows about 82,000 clones, with just under 95% occurring only once. Material for sequencing was T cells isolated from PBMCs. This chain links TRBV30 with TRBJ2-5; D is perhaps TRBD1 (6 bases). The TCR comes from a human donor in good health. The CDR3 DNA is TGTGCCTGGAGTTTCAGGGGAGAGACCCAGTACTTC. The encoded protein is CAWSFRGETQYF.